This passage covers 30 T cell receptor beta chains from one sample sequenced in a study of CD8 T cells in Susac syndrome. Reverse transcription of roughly 0.5 to 1 ug RNA was carried out with random hexamers. TCRdb itself ran the immunoSEQ multiplex PCR reads through MiXCR, one entry per CDR3 protein. In the table there are 180,000 or so distinct CDR3 sequences, 90% to 95% of which are singletons. Sample: CD4+ T cells from PBMCs. These receptors were taken from a human donor with multiple sclerosis.

The chain joins TRBV18 to TRBJ1-2; a possible D gene is TRBD1 (5 bases). Trimming left V 9 bases short and J 8 bases short, with 13 bases between. CDR1 is KGHSH, CDR2 LQKENI, per germline. CDR3 length: 11 amino acids. CDR3 sequence reads: CASFGAAGYTF. In nucleotides, the CDR3 is TGTGCCAGTTTCGGGGCTGCCGGCTACACCTTC. Full variable domain (outside the CDR3, taken from reference TRBV18 and TRBJ1-2): NAGVMQNPRHLVRRRGQEARLRCSPMKGHSHVYWYRQLPEEGLKFMVYLQKENIIDESGMPKERFSAEFPKEGPSILRIQQVVRGDSAAYFCASFGAAGYTFGSGTRLTVV.

The chain joins TRBV5-1 to TRBJ2-3; the match to TRBD2 covers 9 bases. The CDR3 sequence is 16 residues long. Germline CDR1 reads SGHRS; CDR2 reads YFSETQ. The ends lost 0 bases at V and 1 base at J; junction bases unmatched: 3. CDR3 residues: CASSLGLAGRTDTQYF. CDR3 sequence (DNA): TGCGCCAGCAGCTTGGGTCTAGCGGGGCGCACAGATACGCAGTATTTT.

This clonotype was seen only once. The chain combines TRBV6-1 with TRBJ2-7, with 13 positions matching TRBD2. Losses at the gene ends were 4 bases for V and 11 bases for J; bases not matched to a gene: 11. Germline V lookup: CDR1 MNHNS, CDR2 SASEGT. CDR3 length: 15 amino acids. The CDR3 DNA reads TGTGCCAGCAGTGCTTGGGGGACTAGCGGGACTGAGGAGTACTTC. Protein: CASSAWGTSGTEEYF.

This chain uses TRBV7-8 with TRBJ2-7, with 8 bases fitting TRBD1. The CDR3 runs 15 residues. With 3 bases clipped from V and 4 bases from J, the junction kept 8 bases outside the gene matches. The germline gives CDR1 SGHVS, CDR2 FQNEAQ. CDR3 sequence reads: CASSFSRGRRYEQYF. The CDR3 region has the DNA TGTGCCAGCAGCTTCAGCAGGGGGCGCCGGTACGAGCAGTACTTC.

The V gene is TRBV7-2, the J gene TRBJ2-3; the match to TRBD1 covers 8 bases. Germline-derived CDR1 and CDR2 are SGHTA and FQGNSA. The CDR3 sequence is 14 residues long. Germline trimming cut 5 bases from V and 5 bases from J; bases unmatched to any gene: 6. The CDR3 coding sequence is TGTGCCAGCAGCACCGACAGGGGTCTAGATACGCAGTATTTT. Amino acid sequence: CASSTDRGLDTQYF. The full variable domain, in which reference TRBV7-2 and TRBJ2-3 provide the parts outside the CDR3, is GAGVSQSPSNKVTEKGKDVELRCDPISGHTALYWYRQSLGQGLEFLIYFQGNSAPDKSGLPSDRFSAERTGGSVSTLTIQRTQQEDSAVYLCASSTDRGLDTQYFGPGTRLTVL.

This rearrangement joins TRBV29-1 to TRBJ1-1; a possible D gene is TRBD1 (6 bases). Trimming took 6 bases from V and 5 from J, leaving 13 bases between them. CDR1 is SQVTM, CDR2 ANQGSEA, per germline. This CDR3 is 12 amino acids long. CDR3 sequence reads: CSVLQGGTEAFF. CDR3 coding DNA: TGCAGCGTCCTACAGGGTGGGACTGAAGCTTTCTTT.

The genes are TRBV24-1 and TRBJ2-1; D gene unclear. The CDR3 runs 16 residues. Trimming took 1 base from V and 0 from J, leaving 9 bases between them. The germline V gene has CDR1 KGHDR and CDR2 SFDVKD. CDR3 bases: TGTGCCACCAGTGATTTTGAGGTTATCTCCTACAATGAGCAGTTCTTC. Its protein product is CATSDFEVISYNEQFF.

V usage is TRBV29-1 and J usage is TRBJ1-2; D may be TRBD1 (5 bases). The CDR3 totals 11 residues. Per germline, CDR1 SQVTM and CDR2 ANQGSEA. With 5 bases removed from V and 8 bases from J, the gap between germline ends came to 12 bases. In nucleotides, the CDR3 is TGCAGCGTTAGTGCAGGGCGCGGCTACACCTTC. Encoded protein: CSVSAGRGYTF.

The rearrangement links TRBV20-1 to TRBJ2-3, with 9 bases lining up with TRBD2. Germline CDR1 is DFQATT and CDR2 is SNEGSKA (reference sequence). This CDR3 comprises 11 residues. In nucleotides, the CDR3 is TGCAGCGGACTAGCGCAAGATACGCAGTATTTT. Its protein is CSGLAQDTQYF.

The CDR3 DNA reads TGTGCCAGCAGTGAATTAGGGGCGAGCACAGATACGCAGTATTTT. Amino acids: CASSELGASTDTQYF. The rearrangement joins TRBV2 to TRBJ2-3; TRBD1 might be the D (5 bases). Between the trimmed V and J ends, which lost 2 bases and 0 bases, there was a span of 9 bases. The CDR3 consists of 15 residues. From germline, CDR1 is SNHLY and CDR2 FYNNEI.

The CDR3 region has the DNA TGCAGTGCTAAAGTCAGTTATTGGGAGACCCAGTACTTC. Protein product: CSAKVSYWETQYF. The chain employs TRBV20-1 and TRBJ2-5; D ambiguous. The germline V and J ends were trimmed by 4 bases and 5 bases, with 14 bases remaining between them. The CDR3 is 13 amino acids. Germline loops: CDR1 DFQATT, CDR2 SNEGSKA (reference sequence).

The chain employs TRBV7-9 and TRBJ2-5; 13 nucleotides line up with TRBD2. Germline CDR1 SEHNR, CDR2 FQNEAQ (reference sequence). This CDR3 is built from 15 residues. The junction had 3 bases not matched to a gene; V was cut back by 4 bases and J by 4 bases. The chain's CDR3 is CASSWTSGRIETQYF. In nucleotides, the CDR3 is TGTGCCAGCAGCTGGACTAGCGGGAGAATAGAGACCCAGTACTTC.

Written as DNA, the CDR3 is TGCAGTGCTAGATCAGCGAGGGAAGAGACCCAGTACTTC. Residues: CSARSAREETQYF. The chain recombines TRBV20-1 with TRBJ2-5; D possibly corresponds to TRBD2 (5 bases). The V gene's germline CDR1 is DFQATT and CDR2 SNEGSKA (reference sequence). Trimming left V 2 bases short and J 3 bases short, with 10 bases between. CDR3 size: 13 residues.

The chain employs TRBV28 and TRBJ1-2, with D possibly being TRBD1 (5 bases). The CDR3 runs to 14 residues. Germline lookup yields CDR1 MDHEN and CDR2 SYDVKM. Trimming removed 5 bases at V and 8 bases at J, with 18 bases between. CDR3 region: CASSPGTPLGGYTF. DNA for the CDR3: TGTGCCAGCAGTCCCGGGACTCCCCTTGGGGGCTACACCTTC.

V and J are TRBV7-3 and TRBJ2-7; unclear D gene. Germline lookup yields CDR1 SGHTA and CDR2 FQGTGA. Between the trimmed V and J ends, which lost 7 bases and 1 base, there was a span of 14 bases. The CDR3 runs 14 residues. The CDR3 loop reads CASTTSGSSYEQYF. Here the CDR3 DNA reads TGTGCCAGCACCACGAGTGGCAGTTCCTACGAGCAGTACTTC.

The rearrangement uses TRBV29-1 and TRBJ2-7; the match to TRBD2 covers 7 bases. Losses at the gene ends were 6 bases for V and 2 bases for J; bases not matched to a gene: 4. CDR1 is SQVTM, CDR2 ANQGSEA, per germline. This CDR3 is built from 12 residues. The CDR3 DNA sequence: TGCAGCGTGATCCGGGAGGCCTACGAGCAGTACTTC. Its translation is CSVIREAYEQYF.

The chain employs TRBV2 and TRBJ1-6; D gene ambiguous. Trimming left V 6 bases short and J 3 bases short, with 6 bases between. Germline V gene lookup returns CDR1 SNHLY and CDR2 FYNNEI. The CDR3 runs to 13 residues. The CDR3 DNA follows: TGTGCCAGCAGCCTGAACTATAATTCACCCCTCCACTTT. This sequence encodes CASSLNYNSPLHF. The whole variable domain, filled in from reference TRBV2 and TRBJ1-6, reads EPEVTQTPSHQVTQMGQEVILRCVPISNHLYFYWYRQILGQKVEFLVSFYNNEISEKSEIFDDQFSVERPDGSNFTLKIRSTKLEDSAMYFCASSLNYNSPLHFGNGTRLTVT.

The chain carries TRBV20-1 and TRBJ2-7, with TRBD2 as a possible D gene (6 bases). There are 15 residues in the CDR3. Trimming took 3 bases from V and 2 from J, leaving 17 bases between them. Germline assignment: CDR1 DFQATT and CDR2 SNEGSKA (reference sequence). CDR3 amino acids: CSASERRGPPYEQYF. CDR3 bases: TGCAGTGCTAGTGAGAGGAGGGGACCCCCCTACGAGCAGTACTTC.

V gene TRBV10-3 combines with J gene TRBJ2-3, with 9 bases aligning to TRBD2. Losses at the gene ends were 3 bases for V and 9 bases for J; bases not matched to a gene: 4. This CDR3 is built from 13 residues. Looked up from germline, CDR1 is ENHRY and CDR2 is SYGVKD. In nucleotides, the CDR3 is TGTGCCATCAGTGACGGCGGGAGGGGGACGCAGTATTTT. Amino acid sequence: CAISDGGRGTQYF.

J is TRBJ1-5 and V is TRBV24-1; TRBD1 agrees at 9 bases. The V and J ends lost 2 bases and 7 bases, in that order; junction bases with no gene match: 8. The CDR3 is made up of 16 amino acids. CDR1 KGHDR and CDR2 SFDVKD come from the germline V gene. The CDR3: CATSDSQGAGWQPQHF. In DNA form, the CDR3 reads TGTGCCACCAGTGATTCACAGGGGGCAGGTTGGCAGCCCCAGCATTTT.

V usage is TRBV18 and J usage is TRBJ2-7, with D possibly TRBD2 on 5 matching bases. V was trimmed by 6 bases and J by 3 bases, leaving 12 bases between them. Germline values: CDR1 KGHSH, CDR2 LQKENI. The CDR3 totals 13 residues. CDR3 amino acids: CASSPPGYYEQYF. Written as DNA, the CDR3 is TGTGCCAGCTCCCCTCCGGGATACTACGAGCAGTACTTC.

Only one count was recorded for this clonotype. J is TRBJ1-1 and V is TRBV29-1; D not certain. The V gene lost 8 bases and the J gene lost 0 bases, with 7 bases spanning the gap. The CDR3 is 11 residues long. CDR1 is SQVTM, CDR2 ANQGSEA, per germline. CDR3 DNA: TGCAGCACGACGGTGAACACTGAAGCTTTCTTT. Translating gives CSTTVNTEAFF. The full variable domain, with the rest looked up from reference TRBV29-1 and TRBJ1-1, is SAVISQKPSRDICQRGTSLTIQCQVDSQVTMMFWYRQQPGQSLTLIATANQGSEATYESGFVIDKFPISRPNLTFSTLTVSNMSPEDSSIYLCSTTVNTEAFFGQGTRLTVV.

This chain uses TRBV5-4 with TRBJ2-5; D possibly corresponds to TRBD2 (5 bases). The CDR3 sequence is 13 residues long. V was shortened by 0 bases and J by 8 bases, with 11 bases between the two germline ends. Looked up from germline, CDR1 is SGHNT and CDR2 is YYREEE (reference sequence). The CDR3 nucleotides read TGTGCCAGCAGCTTGGTGGGAGACGCTACCCAGTACTTC. Its protein is CASSLVGDATQYF.

This sequence joins TRBV6-2 or TRBV6-3 and TRBJ1-3; unclear D gene. CDR1 and CDR2 (germline): MNHEY, SVGEGT. Trimming removed 4 bases from V and 0 bases from J, with 7 bases in between. The CDR3 has 14 residues. CDR3 nucleotide sequence: TGTGCCAGCAGTTTTGAGGACTCTGGAAACACCATATATTTT. It translates to CASSFEDSGNTIYF.

V is TRBV3-1 and J is TRBJ2-1; 11 bases fit TRBD1. Germline CDR1 reads LGHDT; CDR2 reads YNNKEL (reference sequence). The CDR3 has 15 residues. V shed 6 bases, J shed 5 bases, and the junction held 6 bases outside the gene matches. The CDR3 sequence: CASRPGQGANNEQFF. In DNA form, the CDR3 reads TGTGCCAGCAGACCCGGACAGGGGGCTAACAATGAGCAGTTCTTC.

CDR3 DNA: TGTGCCAGCAGCTTAGCGCTCAGGGAGAACTATGGCTACACCTTC. As protein: CASSLALRENYGYTF. The chain has TRBV7-9 and TRBJ1-2; weak D call: TRBD1 (5 bases). CDR1 and CDR2 (germline): SEHNR, FQNEAQ (reference sequence). The CDR3 spans 15 residues. V gave up 0 bases and J gave up 2 bases, with 10 bases separating them.

The chain's CDR3 is CASSEFGEWDYGYTF. Here the CDR3 DNA reads TGTGCCAGCAGTGAATTCGGGGAGTGGGACTATGGCTACACCTTC. The chain links TRBV6-1 to TRBJ1-2; D gene ambiguous. The length of the CDR3 is 15 residues. Germline V gene data show CDR1 as MNHNS and CDR2 as SASEGT. V lost 2 bases to trimming and J lost 3 bases, with 13 bases between them.

J is TRBJ2-4 and V is TRBV25-1, with D perhaps being TRBD1 or TRBD2 (5 bases each). The CDR3 is 14 amino acids. CDR1 MGHDK and CDR2 SYGVNS come from the germline V gene. Trimming cost V 6 bases and J 3 bases, with 12 bases left between them. CDR3 DNA: TGTGCCAGCAGAAAGGGACCTGGCAAAAACATTCAGTACTTC. This encodes CASRKGPGKNIQYF.

The chain employs TRBV5-1 and TRBJ2-1; no reliable D call. The CDR3 runs to 14 residues. Germline CDR1 is SGHRS and CDR2 is YFSETQ. V was trimmed by 4 bases and J by 6 bases, leaving 14 bases between them. The CDR3 bases are TGCGCCAGCAGCGTGGGCCATGCTCGCAATGAGCAGTTCTTC. Its protein product is CASSVGHARNEQFF. Complete variable domain (other parts from reference TRBV5-1 and TRBJ2-1): KAGVTQTPRYLIKTRGQQVTLSCSPISGHRSVSWYQQTPGQGLQFLFEYFSETQRNKGNFPGRFSGRQFSNSRSEMNVSTLELGDSALYLCASSVGHARNEQFFGPGTRLTVL.

The rearrangement links TRBV15 to TRBJ1-6; D unclear. The CDR3 extends over 18 amino acids. V lost 0 bases and J lost 0, with 12 bases in between. Looked up from germline, CDR1 is LNHNV and CDR2 is YYDKDF (reference sequence). CDR3 in amino acids: CATSRDFIGSSYNSPLHF. The CDR3, as DNA: TGTGCCACCAGCAGAGATTTCATAGGGAGCTCCTATAATTCACCCCTCCACTTT.